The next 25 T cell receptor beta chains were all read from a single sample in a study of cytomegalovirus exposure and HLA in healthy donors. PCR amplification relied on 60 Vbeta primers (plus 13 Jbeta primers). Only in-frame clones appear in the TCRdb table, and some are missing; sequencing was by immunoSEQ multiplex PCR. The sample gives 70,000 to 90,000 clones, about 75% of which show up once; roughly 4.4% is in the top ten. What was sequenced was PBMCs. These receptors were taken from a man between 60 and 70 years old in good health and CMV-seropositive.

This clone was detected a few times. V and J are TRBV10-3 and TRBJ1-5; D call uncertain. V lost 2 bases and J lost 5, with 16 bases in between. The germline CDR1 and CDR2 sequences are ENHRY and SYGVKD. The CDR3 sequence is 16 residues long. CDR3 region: CAISESGGKNYQPQHF. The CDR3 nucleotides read TGTGCCATCAGTGAGAGCGGAGGGAAGAACTATCAGCCCCAGCATTTT.

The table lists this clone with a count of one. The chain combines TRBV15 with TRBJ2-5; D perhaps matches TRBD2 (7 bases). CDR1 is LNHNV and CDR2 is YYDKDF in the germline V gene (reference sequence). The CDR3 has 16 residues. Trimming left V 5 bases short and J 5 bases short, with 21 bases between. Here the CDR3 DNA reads TGTGCCACCAGCGGGGGACGAGGGGGGGTTGAGGAGACCCAGTACTTC. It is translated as CATSGGRGGVEETQYF.

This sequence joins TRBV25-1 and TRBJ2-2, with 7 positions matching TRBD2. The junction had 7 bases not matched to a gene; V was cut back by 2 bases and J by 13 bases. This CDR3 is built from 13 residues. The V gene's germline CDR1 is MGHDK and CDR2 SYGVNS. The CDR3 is CASSERHPGGLFF. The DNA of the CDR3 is TGTGCCAGCAGTGAACGACATCCGGGAGGGCTGTTTTTT.

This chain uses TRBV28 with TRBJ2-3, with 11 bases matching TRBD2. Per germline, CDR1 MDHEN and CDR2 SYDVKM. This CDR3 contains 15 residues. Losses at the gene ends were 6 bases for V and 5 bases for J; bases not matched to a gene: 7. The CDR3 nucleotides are TGTGCCAGCAGCCCGCTGGGGACTAGCGGAGATACGCAGTATTTT. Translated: CASSPLGTSGDTQYF.

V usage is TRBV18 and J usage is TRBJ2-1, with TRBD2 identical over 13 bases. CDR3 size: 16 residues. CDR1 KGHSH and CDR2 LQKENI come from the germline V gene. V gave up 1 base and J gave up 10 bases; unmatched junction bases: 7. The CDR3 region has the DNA TGTGCCAGCTCACCACTTGGGACTAGCGGGAATCCGGAGCAGTTCTTC. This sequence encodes CASSPLGTSGNPEQFF. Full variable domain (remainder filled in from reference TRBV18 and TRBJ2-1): NAGVMQNPRHLVRRRGQEARLRCSPMKGHSHVYWYRQLPEEGLKFMVYLQKENIIDESGMPKERFSAEFPKEGPSILRIQQVVRGDSAAYFCASSPLGTSGNPEQFFGPGTRLTVL.

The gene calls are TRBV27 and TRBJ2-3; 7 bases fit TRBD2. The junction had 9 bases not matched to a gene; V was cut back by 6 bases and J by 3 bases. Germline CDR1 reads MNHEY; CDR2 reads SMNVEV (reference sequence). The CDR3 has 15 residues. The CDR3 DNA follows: TGTGCCAGCAGCCGCATCAGAGCGGGGACAGATACGCAGTATTTT. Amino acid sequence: CASSRIRAGTDTQYF.

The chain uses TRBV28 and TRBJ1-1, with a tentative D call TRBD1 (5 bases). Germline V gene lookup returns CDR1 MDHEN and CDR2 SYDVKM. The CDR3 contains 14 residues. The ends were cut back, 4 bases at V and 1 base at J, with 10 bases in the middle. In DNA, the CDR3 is TGTGCCAGCAGTTACGGGAGGGGGAACACTGAAGCTTTCTTT. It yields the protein CASSYGRGNTEAFF.

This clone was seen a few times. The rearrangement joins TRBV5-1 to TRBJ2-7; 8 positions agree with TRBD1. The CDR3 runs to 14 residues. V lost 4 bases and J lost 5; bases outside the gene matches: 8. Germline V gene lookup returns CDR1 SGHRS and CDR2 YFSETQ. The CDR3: CASSQDRGRNEQYF. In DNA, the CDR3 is TGCGCCAGCAGCCAAGACAGGGGACGGAACGAGCAGTACTTC. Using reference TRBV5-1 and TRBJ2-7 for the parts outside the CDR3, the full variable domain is KAGVTQTPRYLIKTRGQQVTLSCSPISGHRSVSWYQQTPGQGLQFLFEYFSETQRNKGNFPGRFSGRQFSNSRSEMNVSTLELGDSALYLCASSQDRGRNEQYFGPGTRLTVT.

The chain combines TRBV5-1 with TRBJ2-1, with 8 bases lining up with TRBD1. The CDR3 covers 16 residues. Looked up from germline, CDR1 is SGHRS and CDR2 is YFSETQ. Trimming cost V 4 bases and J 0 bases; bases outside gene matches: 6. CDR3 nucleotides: TGCGCCAGCAGCGTTCAACAGGGGGGCTCCTACAATGAGCAGTTCTTC. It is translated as CASSVQQGGSYNEQFF.

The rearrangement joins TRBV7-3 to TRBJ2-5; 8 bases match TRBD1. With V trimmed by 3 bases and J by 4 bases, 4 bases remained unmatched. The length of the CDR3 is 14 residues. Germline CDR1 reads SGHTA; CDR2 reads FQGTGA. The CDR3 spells CASSFTGGRETQYF. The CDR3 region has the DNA TGTGCCAGCAGCTTTACAGGGGGTCGAGAGACCCAGTACTTC.

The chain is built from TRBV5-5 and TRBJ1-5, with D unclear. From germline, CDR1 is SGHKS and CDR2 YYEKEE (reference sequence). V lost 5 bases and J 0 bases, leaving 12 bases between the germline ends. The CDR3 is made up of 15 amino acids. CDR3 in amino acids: CASSTDKISNQPQHF. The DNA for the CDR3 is TGTGCCAGCAGTACCGACAAGATTAGCAATCAGCCCCAGCATTTT.

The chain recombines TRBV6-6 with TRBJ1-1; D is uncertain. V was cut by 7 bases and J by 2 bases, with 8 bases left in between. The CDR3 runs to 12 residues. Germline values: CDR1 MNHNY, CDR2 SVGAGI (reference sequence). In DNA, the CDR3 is TGTGCCAGCATTGGCAGTAACACTGAAGCTTTCTTT. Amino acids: CASIGSNTEAFF.

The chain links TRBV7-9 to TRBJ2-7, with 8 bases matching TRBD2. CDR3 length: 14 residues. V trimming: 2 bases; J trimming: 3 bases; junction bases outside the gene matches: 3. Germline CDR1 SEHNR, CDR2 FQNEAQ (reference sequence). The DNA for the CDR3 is TGTGCCAGCAGCTTACCGGGAGGGAACTACGAGCAGTACTTC. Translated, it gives CASSLPGGNYEQYF.

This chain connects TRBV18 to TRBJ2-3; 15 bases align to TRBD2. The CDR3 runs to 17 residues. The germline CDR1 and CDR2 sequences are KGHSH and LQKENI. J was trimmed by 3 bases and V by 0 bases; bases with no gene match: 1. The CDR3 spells CASSPPGLAGGTDTQYF. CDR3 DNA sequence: TGTGCCAGCTCACCACCGGGACTAGCGGGAGGTACAGATACGCAGTATTTT.

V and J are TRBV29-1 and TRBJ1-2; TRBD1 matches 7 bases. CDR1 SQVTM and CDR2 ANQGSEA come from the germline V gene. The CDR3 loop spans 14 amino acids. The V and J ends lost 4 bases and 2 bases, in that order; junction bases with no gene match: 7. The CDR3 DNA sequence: TGCAGCGTTGTAGGAGTAGGGGGCAACTATGGCTACACCTTC. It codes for CSVVGVGGNYGYTF.

The CDR3 protein is CASSLGAGTLASYEQYF. In DNA form, the CDR3 reads TGTGCCAGCAGTTTAGGGGCCGGGACTCTAGCGTCCTACGAGCAGTACTTC. The chain recombines TRBV27 with TRBJ2-5; D is possibly TRBD2 (6 bases). The end of the DNA fits TRBJ2-7 better, so the J call may be wrong. The germline V gene has CDR1 MNHEY and CDR2 SMNVEV (reference sequence). The CDR3 is 17 residues long.

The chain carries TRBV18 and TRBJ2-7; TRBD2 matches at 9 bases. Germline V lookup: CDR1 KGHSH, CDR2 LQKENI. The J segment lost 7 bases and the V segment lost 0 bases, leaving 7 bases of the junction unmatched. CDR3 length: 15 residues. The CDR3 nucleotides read TGTGCCAGCTCACCACCGGCGGGAGGGCCGTGGGAGCAGTACTTC. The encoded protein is CASSPPAGGPWEQYF.

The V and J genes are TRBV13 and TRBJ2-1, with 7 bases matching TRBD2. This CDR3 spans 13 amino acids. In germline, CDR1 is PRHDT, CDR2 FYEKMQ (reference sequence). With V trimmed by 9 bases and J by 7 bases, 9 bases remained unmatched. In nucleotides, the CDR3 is TGTGCCAGTTCACCGGGAGGAGGAAATGAGCAGTTCTTC. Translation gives CASSPGGGNEQFF.

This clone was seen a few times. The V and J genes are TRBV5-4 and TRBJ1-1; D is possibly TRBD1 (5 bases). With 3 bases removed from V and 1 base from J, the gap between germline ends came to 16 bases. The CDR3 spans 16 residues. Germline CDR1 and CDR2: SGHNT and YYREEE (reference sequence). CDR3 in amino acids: CASSSPTGNWNTEAFF. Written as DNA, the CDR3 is TGTGCCAGCAGCTCGCCAACAGGAAATTGGAACACTGAAGCTTTCTTT.

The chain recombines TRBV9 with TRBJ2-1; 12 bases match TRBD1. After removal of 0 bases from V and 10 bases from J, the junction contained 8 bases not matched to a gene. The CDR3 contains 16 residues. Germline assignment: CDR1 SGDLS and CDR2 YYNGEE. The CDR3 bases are TGTGCCAGCAGCGTAGCTGGACCGGGACAGGGGGCCGAGCAGTTCTTC. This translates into CASSVAGPGQGAEQFF.

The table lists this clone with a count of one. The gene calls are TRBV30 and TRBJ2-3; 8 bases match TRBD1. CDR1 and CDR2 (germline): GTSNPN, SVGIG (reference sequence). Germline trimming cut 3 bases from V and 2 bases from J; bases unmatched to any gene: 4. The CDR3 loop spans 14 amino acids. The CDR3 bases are TGTGCCTGGAGGAGACAGGGGTCCACAGATACGCAGTATTTT. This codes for CAWRRQGSTDTQYF.

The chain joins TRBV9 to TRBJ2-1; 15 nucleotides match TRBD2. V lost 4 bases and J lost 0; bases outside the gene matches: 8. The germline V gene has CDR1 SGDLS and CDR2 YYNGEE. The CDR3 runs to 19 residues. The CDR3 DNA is TGTGCCAGCAGCTTAGGACTAGCGGGGGGGCCCAACTCCTACAATGAGCAGTTCTTC. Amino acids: CASSLGLAGGPNSYNEQFF. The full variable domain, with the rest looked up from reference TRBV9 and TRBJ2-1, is DSGVTQTPKHLITATGQRVTLRCSPRSGDLSVYWYQQSLDQGLQFLIQYYNGEERAKGNILERFSAQQFPDLHSELNLSSLELGDSALYFCASSLGLAGGPNSYNEQFFGPGTRLTVL.

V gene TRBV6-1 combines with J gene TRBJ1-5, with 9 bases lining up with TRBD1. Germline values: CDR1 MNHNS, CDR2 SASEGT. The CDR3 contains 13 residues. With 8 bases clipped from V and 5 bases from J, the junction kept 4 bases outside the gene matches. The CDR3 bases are TGTGCCAGCGGGACAGGGATTTATCAGCCCCAGCATTTT. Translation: CASGTGIYQPQHF.

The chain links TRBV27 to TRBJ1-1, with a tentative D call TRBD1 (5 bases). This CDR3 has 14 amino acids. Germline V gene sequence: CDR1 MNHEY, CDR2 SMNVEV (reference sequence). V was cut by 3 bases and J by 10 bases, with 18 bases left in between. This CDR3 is CASSFPGSSRVAFF. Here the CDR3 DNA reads TGTGCCAGCAGTTTCCCCGGGTCCTCCAGGGTAGCTTTCTTT.

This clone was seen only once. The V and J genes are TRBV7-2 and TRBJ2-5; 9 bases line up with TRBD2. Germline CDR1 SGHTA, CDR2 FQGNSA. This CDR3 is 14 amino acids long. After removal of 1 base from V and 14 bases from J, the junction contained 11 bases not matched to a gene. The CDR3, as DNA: TGTGCCAGCAGCTTAGGAGTTTTAGCGGGGGACTTATACTTC. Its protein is CASSLGVLAGDLYF.